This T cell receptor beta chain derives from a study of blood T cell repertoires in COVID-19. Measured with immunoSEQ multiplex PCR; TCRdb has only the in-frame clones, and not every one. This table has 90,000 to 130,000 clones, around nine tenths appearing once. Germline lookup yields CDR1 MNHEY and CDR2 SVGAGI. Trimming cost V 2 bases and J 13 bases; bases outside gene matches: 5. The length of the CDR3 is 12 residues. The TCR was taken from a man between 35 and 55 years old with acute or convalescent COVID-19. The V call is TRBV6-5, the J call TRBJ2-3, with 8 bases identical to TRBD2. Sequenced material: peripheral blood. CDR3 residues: CASSYQAGVEYF. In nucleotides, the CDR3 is TGTGCCAGCAGTTACCAAGCGGGAGTTGAGTATTTT.